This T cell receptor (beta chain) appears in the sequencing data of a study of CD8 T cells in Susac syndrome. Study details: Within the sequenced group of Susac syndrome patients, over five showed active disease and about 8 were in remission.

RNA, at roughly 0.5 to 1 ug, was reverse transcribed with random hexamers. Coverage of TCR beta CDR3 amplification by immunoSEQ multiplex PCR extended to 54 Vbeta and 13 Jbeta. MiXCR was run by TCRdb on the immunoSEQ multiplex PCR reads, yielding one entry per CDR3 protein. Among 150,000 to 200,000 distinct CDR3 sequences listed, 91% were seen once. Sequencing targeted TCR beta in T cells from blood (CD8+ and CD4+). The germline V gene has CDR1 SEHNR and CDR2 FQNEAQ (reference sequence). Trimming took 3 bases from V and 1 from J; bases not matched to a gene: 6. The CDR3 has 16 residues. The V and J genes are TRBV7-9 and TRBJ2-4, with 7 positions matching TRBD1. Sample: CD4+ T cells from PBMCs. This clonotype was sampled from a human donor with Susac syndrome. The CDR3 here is CASSFEQGYAKNIQYF. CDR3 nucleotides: TGTGCCAGCAGCTTTGAACAGGGGTACGCCAAAAACATTCAGTACTTC.